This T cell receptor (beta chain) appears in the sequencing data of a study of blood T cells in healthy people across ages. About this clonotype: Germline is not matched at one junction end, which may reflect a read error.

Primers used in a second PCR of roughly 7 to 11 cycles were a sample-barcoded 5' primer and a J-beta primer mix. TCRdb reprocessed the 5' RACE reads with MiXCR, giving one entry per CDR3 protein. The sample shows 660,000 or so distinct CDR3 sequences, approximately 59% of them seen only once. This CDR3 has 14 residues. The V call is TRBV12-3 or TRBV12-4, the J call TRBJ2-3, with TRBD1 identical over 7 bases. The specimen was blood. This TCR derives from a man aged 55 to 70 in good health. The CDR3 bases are TGTGCCAGCAGTGGCAGGGGGACCGGAGATGCGCAGTATTTT. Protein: CASSGRGTGDAQYF.